The T cell receptor (beta chain) described here comes from a study of cytomegalovirus exposure and HLA in healthy donors. Study-level information: Falling in the Caucasian-associated ancestry cluster were 80% to 90% of under 450 genotyped donors.

Study findings and constraints: Most of the TCR beta V segments (in an earlier analysis) were productive either about 87% or about 30% of the time. Immune exposure data for these donors was limited to CMV serostatus. Certain indistinguishable V segments, among them TRBV6-2 and TRBV6-3, were excluded.

Trimming took off 3 bases at V and 4 bases at J, with 12 bases between the two ends. This CDR3 spans 13 amino acids. The germline V gene encodes CDR1 SQVTM and CDR2 ANQGSEA. As for this clone: Its antigen remains unknown.

A multiplex PCR was run with 60 Vbeta primers and 13 Jbeta primers. Clones were read by immunoSEQ multiplex PCR, and TCRdb kept only the in-frame ones, dropping some. Of approximately 87,000 clones in the sample, just under 85% were seen once. The chain employs TRBV29-1 and TRBJ1-2; D unclear. This clonotype was obtained from a woman under 30 in good health and CMV-seropositive. Input material: PBMCs. This CDR3 is CSVDPKGGYGYTF. The CDR3 DNA is TGCAGCGTTGATCCGAAGGGAGGCTATGGCTACACCTTC.